This T cell receptor (beta chain) was sequenced for a study of blood T cells in healthy people across ages (dated by TCRdb to the mid-2010s). As for the study more broadly: In model experiments, roughly one uniquely barcoded TCR beta cDNA molecule per two T cells was captured by template switching. Age-related changes in TCR beta repertoire diversity were measured in the study by deep sequencing normalized with unique cDNA molecular identifiers. The donors were divided into four age groups: young (average approximately 16 years), middle-aged (about 39), aged (approximately 64) and long-lived (approximately 74). To avoid experimental bias, donors of different ages were randomly spread across the sequencing lanes. The study analyzed two additional independent replicas of 1 million unique cDNA reads from the same blood draw for two donors, one aged 18 to 30 and one aged 80 or older. General study outcomes and caveats: Estimates of total diversity based on one million sequenced T cells were regarded as lower bounds and as underestimates. A strong correlation was found between observed TCR beta diversity and the percentage of naive T cells measured by flow cytometry. Because the CMV infection status of the donors was unknown, age-related changes in expanded clonotypes may potentially have been confounded. Compared with the aged group, more naive CD4+ T cells, fewer expanded clones and increased TCR diversity were shown by the long-lived group, suggesting age selection. As age increased, observed TCR beta diversity per million T cells dropped in a roughly linear way, and a significant reduction was already evident by age around 41. Since profiling was done on bulk unsorted PBMCs, naive and antigen-experienced compartments could not be conclusively compared.

The library came from 5' RACE. The data were produced on an Illumina HiSeq 2500. The second PCR ran for about 6 to 12 cycles and used a J-beta primer mix along with a sample-barcoded 5' primer. A template-switch 5' adaptor carrying 12 random nucleotides introduced a unique molecular identifier onto each TCR beta cDNA molecule. Each sample yielded at least 2.5 million CDR3-containing paired-end reads. First-strand cDNA synthesis was performed from all RNA using the Mint cDNA synthesis kit, with priming by a TRBC-specific oligonucleotide. Following uracil-DNA glycosylase treatment, a first 18-cycle PCR with universal primers M1SS and BC2_uni_R was performed on all cDNA. Concerning the study's data processing: Each sample was normalized by randomly selecting 1 million high-quality reads, each carrying a distinct molecular identifier. Instead of being binned into consensus sequences, reads that shared molecular identifiers were thrown out. MiTCR, run with a Q25 quality threshold and the strictest error-elimination algorithm, handled CDR3 identification, clonotype clustering and error correction. Lower-bound total TCR beta diversity was estimated with a nonparametric unseen species model using Euler transformation. In-frame beta chains were kept once TCRdb had trimmed the public reads at Q25 with fastp and called clones with MiXCR. Entries are consolidated by CDR3 protein sequence, retaining the most common genes and DNA. It is TCRdb's table, rather than the study itself, that gives the V and J calls and clone size. Recorded for this sample are about 670,000 distinct CDR3 sequences; under 65% of them occurred a single time. The ten top clones hold approximately 15% of the sample.

For this clonotype: The target of this receptor is not known. Nothing much larger sits one base from this clone, and base qualities are not available.

There are 15 amino acids in the CDR3, from cysteine to phenylalanine inclusive. The kept DNA is CDR3 alone, 45 bases in frame from the first base. From a lookup of the germline V gene, CDR1 and CDR2 are SGHTA and FQGNSA. V is shortened by 4 bases, J by 1 base, and the region joining them spans 11 bases. The donors were roughly 40 Caucasian individuals from Russia, aged 6 to 90 years, who were systemically healthy. Each donor gave about 9.2 milliliters of peripheral blood, drawn into EDTA-treated Vacutainer tubes. Ficoll-Paque density-gradient centrifugation was used to isolate PBMCs, with at least 6.5 million per sample. Total RNA was extracted from PBMCs with Trizol reagent, with at least 6 micrograms obtained per sample. Naive CD45RAhigh/CD27high T cell percentages were measured by flow cytometry on a PBMC aliquot from every donor.

The receptor comes from a woman older than 75 in good health. This sequence uses TRBV7-2 and TRBJ1-5; D gene: possibly TRBD1, on 5 matching bases. Input material: blood. CDR3 reads: CASSSRVGSNQPQHF. The DNA reads TGTGCCAGCAGCTCCAGGGTGGGGAGCAATCAGCCCCAGCATTTT.